This TCR beta chain was identified in a study of OX40 agonist ivuxolimab in advanced cancers. The table came from immunoSEQ multiplex PCR; TCRdb's copy has only in-frame clones and leaves some out. The sample includes approximately 55,000 clones, about 90% seen only once; the top ten take roughly 15%. The length of the CDR3 is 16 residues. CDR1 and CDR2 from the germline V gene are MNHNS and SASEGT. Trimming pared 1 base from V and 1 base from J, leaving 13 bases between. This specimen was CD4+ or CD8+ T cells sorted from blood, taken in a trial of the OX40 agonist ivuxolimab. The receptor's source is an adult with an advanced solid tumor such as melanoma, head and neck, liver or kidney cancer. V is TRBV6-1 and J is TRBJ1-2, with TRBD1 as a possible D gene (6 bases). CDR3 DNA: TGTGCCAGCAGTGAAGATTCGAGCAGGGGTAACTATGGCTACACCTTC. Translation: CASSEDSSRGNYGYTF.